The 32 T cell receptor beta chains presented below share a single source sample, sequenced in a study of cytomegalovirus exposure and HLA in healthy donors. Both 60 Vbeta primers and 13 Jbeta primers went into the PCR. Repertoires were generated with immunoSEQ multiplex PCR, while TCRdb's copy carries only in-frame clones and drops some. Of about 110,000 clones in the sample, 65% to 75% were seen once. Sequenced input: PBMCs. These receptors all stem from a female donor in good health and CMV-seronegative.

This clone was counted between two and nine times. The chain combines TRBV7-9 with TRBJ2-1; 11 bases fit TRBD2. Germline CDR1 and CDR2: SEHNR and FQNEAQ (reference sequence). This CDR3 contains 15 residues. V shed 5 bases and J 5 bases; nucleotides not matched to a gene: 5. Written as DNA, the CDR3 is TGTGCCAGCAGCATTGGGACTAGCGGCCACAATGAGCAGTTCTTC. Its protein product is CASSIGTSGHNEQFF.

The genes are TRBV4-1 and TRBJ2-3, with 9 bases fitting TRBD2. Germline-derived CDR1 and CDR2 are MGHRA and YSYEKL. The CDR3 has 16 amino acids. Trimming removed 4 bases from V and 0 bases from J; junction bases left unmatched: 5. The CDR3 spells CASSRRLAASTDTQYF. DNA for the CDR3: TGCGCCAGCAGCCGCCGACTAGCGGCTAGCACAGATACGCAGTATTTT.

This clone was observed at least ten times. The rearrangement joins TRBV6-5 to TRBJ2-7; a possible D gene is TRBD1 (5 bases). The V end was cut by 0 bases, the J end by 0 bases, with 6 bases between. The CDR3 covers 14 residues. CDR1 MNHEY and CDR2 SVGAGI come from the germline V gene. The CDR3 coding sequence is TGTGCCAGCAGTTACTCTCAGGGCTCCTACGAGCAGTACTTC. Translation gives CASSYSQGSYEQYF.

As for this clone: The same CDR3 arises from other DNA sequences in this sample as well. The chain joins TRBV6-6 to TRBJ2-7; TRBD2 agrees at 8 bases. CDR1 and CDR2 (germline): MNHNY, SVGAGI (reference sequence). This CDR3 has 14 residues. The V gene end was trimmed by 7 bases and the J gene end by 2 bases; junction bases not matched to a gene: 7. DNA of the CDR3: TGTGCCAGCACTACAGGGACTAGTACCTACGAGCAGTACTTC. Translation: CASTTGTSTYEQYF.

This chain uses TRBV19 with TRBJ2-1; no clear D. The CDR3 consists of 16 residues. Per germline, CDR1 LNHDA and CDR2 SQIVND (reference sequence). The V end was cut by 4 bases, the J end by 4 bases, with 17 bases between. CDR3 nucleotide sequence: TGTGCCAGTAGTACGATACCTCAAATTCGGTACAATGAGCAGTTCTTC. Protein sequence: CASSTIPQIRYNEQFF.

The J gene is TRBJ2-5, the V gene TRBV7-8; a weak D match, TRBD2 (6 bases). Germline assignment: CDR1 SGHVS and CDR2 FQNEAQ. This CDR3 is 16 amino acids long. Deletions cut 4 bases from V and 1 base from J, with 16 bases between. The CDR3 protein is CASSSWGGDSQETQYF. The CDR3 DNA follows: TGTGCCAGCAGCTCCTGGGGAGGCGACTCCCAAGAGACCCAGTACTTC.

The chain recombines TRBV25-1 with TRBJ2-7, with 11 bases lining up with TRBD1. The CDR3 covers 15 residues. The J segment lost 6 bases and the V segment lost 1 base, leaving 5 bases of the junction unmatched. The germline CDR1 and CDR2 sequences are MGHDK and SYGVNS. CDR3 nucleotides: TGTGCCAGCAGTGAATCCGGGACAGGGGGTCGCGAGCAGTACTTC. Translating gives CASSESGTGGREQYF.

The V and J genes are TRBV25-1 and TRBJ2-7, with 7 bases matching TRBD1. The CDR3 has 12 residues. The trim removed 4 bases at V and 3 bases at J, leaving 0 bases unmatched. The germline V gene encodes CDR1 MGHDK and CDR2 SYGVNS. The CDR3 is CASSGTGYEQYF. CDR3 nucleotides: TGTGCCAGCAGTGGGACAGGCTACGAGCAGTACTTC.

V and J are TRBV6-4 and TRBJ2-3; TRBD2 matches at 9 bases. The junction had 8 bases not matched to a gene; V was cut back by 2 bases and J by 5 bases. Germline V CDR1 and CDR2: MRHNA, SNTAGT. This CDR3 comprises 16 residues. In DNA form, the CDR3 reads TGTGCCAGCAGTGACGGGGTAGCGGGAGCTGGAGATACGCAGTATTTT. It translates to CASSDGVAGAGDTQYF.

The chain couples TRBV7-9 to TRBJ2-1, with 14 bases aligning to TRBD2. The V and J ends lost 7 bases and 8 bases, in that order; junction bases with no gene match: 13. Germline CDR1 SEHNR, CDR2 FQNEAQ (reference sequence). CDR3 length equals 17 residues. For the CDR3, the DNA is TGTGCCAGCAACTGGGGGCTGGGACTAGCGGGAGTACATGAGCAGTTCTTC. This sequence encodes CASNWGLGLAGVHEQFF.

The gene calls are TRBV11-3 and TRBJ1-2, with TRBD1 as a possible D gene (6 bases). The CDR3 contains 15 residues. The germline gives CDR1 SGHNT, CDR2 YENEEA. V lost 5 bases to trimming and J lost 5 bases, with 18 bases between them. The CDR3: CASSETRRGQYGYTF. Here the CDR3 DNA reads TGTGCCAGCAGCGAAACACGGCGTGGACAGTATGGCTACACCTTC.

The V and J genes are TRBV5-4 and TRBJ2-1, with 14 nucleotides matching TRBD2. The trim removed 0 bases at V and 7 bases at J, leaving 6 bases unmatched. Per germline, CDR1 SGHNT and CDR2 YYREEE (reference sequence). The CDR3 is 17 residues long. CDR3 nucleotides: TGTGCCAGCAGCTTGGGGGGACTAGCGGGAGCGACTAATGAGCAGTTCTTC. Protein product: CASSLGGLAGATNEQFF.

V is TRBV25-1 and J is TRBJ2-7, with TRBD2 matching 10 bases. CDR3 length: 16 residues. V lost 5 bases, J lost 2 bases, and 9 bases stayed unmatched. CDR1 and CDR2 (germline): MGHDK, SYGVNS. The DNA of the CDR3 is TGTGCCAGCAGTCCCAAGGGCAGCGGGAGGGCCTACGAGCAGTACTTC. Amino acids: CASSPKGSGRAYEQYF.

CDR3 coding DNA: TGTGCCAGCAGCACTAGCGGGAGCCTTTCCTACAATGAGCAGTTCTTC. It encodes CASSTSGSLSYNEQFF. The chain couples TRBV9 to TRBJ2-1; TRBD2 matches at 11 bases. V gave up 4 bases and J gave up 1 base; unmatched junction bases: 4. The CDR3 loop spans 16 amino acids. CDR1 is SGDLS and CDR2 is YYNGEE in the germline V gene.

The chain uses TRBV6-6 and TRBJ1-1, with TRBD1 matching 8 bases. The CDR3 has 16 amino acids. The germline V gene encodes CDR1 MNHNY and CDR2 SVGAGI (reference sequence). J lost 4 bases, V lost 0 bases, and 7 bases had no gene match. Here the CDR3 DNA reads TGTGCCAGCAGTTACTCACCGGGACAGGTCCCCACTGAAGCTTTCTTT. It translates to CASSYSPGQVPTEAFF.

This clone appeared many times. The rearrangement joins TRBV29-1 to TRBJ2-3; TRBD2 aligns across 11 bases. This CDR3 contains 14 residues. Germline V gene sequence: CDR1 SQVTM, CDR2 ANQGSEA. V shed 7 bases, J shed 3 bases, and the junction held 6 bases outside the gene matches. CDR3 nucleotide sequence: TGCAGCGCCAGACTAGCGGGGAGGACAGATACGCAGTATTTT. This gives the protein CSARLAGRTDTQYF.

V usage is TRBV28 and J usage is TRBJ1-1; 9 bases fit TRBD1. The trim removed 6 bases at V and 4 bases at J, leaving 3 bases unmatched. Germline V lookup: CDR1 MDHEN, CDR2 SYDVKM. The CDR3 length is 13 residues. The CDR3 DNA reads as TGTGCCAGCAGAGGGACAGGGACCACTGAAGCTTTCTTT. It encodes CASRGTGTTEAFF.

The gene calls are TRBV29-1 and TRBJ1-2; D not resolved. V was trimmed by 3 bases and J by 2 bases, leaving 4 bases between them. Germline CDR1 reads SQVTM; CDR2 reads ANQGSEA. This CDR3 is 11 amino acids long. The CDR3 DNA reads as TGCAGCGTTGAGCTAAACTATGGCTACACCTTC. Its translation is CSVELNYGYTF. Combining the CDR3 with reference TRBV29-1 and TRBJ1-2 gives the whole variable domain SAVISQKPSRDICQRGTSLTIQCQVDSQVTMMFWYRQQPGQSLTLIATANQGSEATYESGFVIDKFPISRPNLTFSTLTVSNMSPEDSSIYLCSVELNYGYTFGSGTRLTVV.

The chain joins TRBV11-1 to TRBJ2-2, with a weak D call TRBD1 (7 bases). From germline, CDR1 is SGHAT and CDR2 FQDESV (reference sequence). This CDR3 contains 14 residues. The ends were cut back, 6 bases at V and 4 bases at J, with 12 bases in the middle. The CDR3: CASRPRGVTGELFF. DNA of the CDR3: TGTGCCAGCAGACCCAGGGGGGTCACCGGGGAGCTGTTTTTT.

J is TRBJ2-1 and V is TRBV5-1; 7 bases agree with TRBD2. The germline V gene encodes CDR1 SGHRS and CDR2 YFSETQ. V dropped 3 bases and J dropped 4; count of bases not matched to a gene: 10. There are 16 residues in the CDR3. CDR3 DNA sequence: TGCGCCAGCAGCTCGGGGGGAGGTCCAGCTTACAATGAGCAGTTCTTC. This codes for CASSSGGGPAYNEQFF.

This chain links TRBV5-1 with TRBJ2-3; weak D call: TRBD2 (6 bases). This CDR3 has 15 residues. The V gene's germline CDR1 is SGHRS and CDR2 YFSETQ. V was shortened by 4 bases and J by 7 bases, with 19 bases between the two germline ends. For the CDR3, the DNA is TGCGCCAGCAGCCTCTCCGCGGGACTGTTATATACGCAGTATTTT. Protein sequence: CASSLSAGLLYTQYF.

In this sample, this clone turned up a few times. The CDR3 is CASSFGQGAVNEQFF. The DNA for the CDR3 is TGTGCCAGCAGTTTCGGACAGGGGGCAGTCAATGAGCAGTTCTTC. The chain is built from TRBV27 and TRBJ2-1; 11 nucleotides agree with TRBD1. Trimming took 3 bases from V and 6 from J; bases not matched to a gene: 4. The germline V gene encodes CDR1 MNHEY and CDR2 SMNVEV (reference sequence). CDR3 length: 15 amino acids.

J is TRBJ1-2 and V is TRBV7-8, with D possibly matching TRBD1 (5 bases). Trimming took 5 bases from V and 0 from J, leaving 13 bases between them. Germline V gene data show CDR1 as SGHVS and CDR2 as FQNEAQ. The CDR3 consists of 15 residues. Here the CDR3 reads CASSPRDFANYGYTF. CDR3 sequence (DNA): TGTGCCAGCAGCCCGCGGGACTTTGCTAACTATGGCTACACCTTC.

The chain employs TRBV9 and TRBJ2-7, with 9 bases lining up with TRBD1. The CDR3 is 15 amino acids. The ends lost 0 bases at V and 7 bases at J; junction bases unmatched: 8. Looked up from germline, CDR1 is SGDLS and CDR2 is YYNGEE. The CDR3 DNA follows: TGTGCCAGCAGCGTAGCGGGGACAGGGATGCTGGAGCAGTACTTC. Translation gives CASSVAGTGMLEQYF.

The chain has TRBV5-1 and TRBJ1-5; D is unclear. The germline V gene has CDR1 SGHRS and CDR2 YFSETQ. V lost 1 base to trimming and J lost 6 bases, with 8 bases between them. The CDR3 sequence is 13 residues long. CDR3 coding DNA: TGCGCCAGCAGCTTGAATCGAGGTCAGCCCCAGCATTTT. Translation gives CASSLNRGQPQHF.

The genes are TRBV6-6 and TRBJ2-7; 9 bases agree with TRBD1. The germline V gene encodes CDR1 MNHNY and CDR2 SVGAGI (reference sequence). The CDR3 loop spans 15 amino acids. The junction had 8 bases not matched to a gene; V was cut back by 6 bases and J by 2 bases. CDR3 loop: CASRQTGTGTYEQYF. The CDR3 DNA reads TGTGCCAGCAGGCAAACCGGGACAGGGACCTACGAGCAGTACTTC.

V usage is TRBV7-9 and J usage is TRBJ2-7; perhaps TRBD1 as D (6 bases). The CDR3 is 15 amino acids. V was trimmed by 4 bases and J by 7 bases, leaving 20 bases between them. Germline V lookup: CDR1 SEHNR, CDR2 FQNEAQ (reference sequence). Here the CDR3 DNA reads TGTGCCAGCAGCTGGGGGTCAGGGGTGGGGGATGAGCAGTACTTC. Amino acids: CASSWGSGVGDEQYF. Looking up the rest from reference TRBV7-9 and TRBJ2-7 gives the full variable domain: DTGVSQNPRHKITKRGQNVTFRCDPISEHNRLYWYRQTLGQGPEFLTYFQNEAQLEKSRLLSDRFSAERPKGSFSTLEIQRTEQGDSAMYLCASSWGSGVGDEQYFGPGTRLTVT.

In its sample, this clone was seen a few times. The V call is TRBV28, the J call TRBJ2-7, with TRBD2 matching over 10 bases. The germline V gene has CDR1 MDHEN and CDR2 SYDVKM. The CDR3 spans 16 residues. After removal of 5 bases from V and 2 bases from J, the junction contained 9 bases not matched to a gene. CDR3 sequence (DNA): TGTGCCAGCAGTCCCGGCCCTAGCGGGAGTCCCTACGAGCAGTACTTC. Its translation is CASSPGPSGSPYEQYF.

The chain uses TRBV30 and TRBJ1-6; no firm D call. Germline V gene lookup returns CDR1 GTSNPN and CDR2 SVGIG (reference sequence). CDR3 size: 13 residues. Trimming took 1 base from V and 4 from J, leaving 5 bases between them. The CDR3 DNA is TGTGCCTGGAGTGAACAGTATAATTCACCCCTCCACTTT. It translates to CAWSEQYNSPLHF.

The chain links TRBV5-4 to TRBJ1-2; TRBD1 might be the D (6 bases). Trimming removed 4 bases at V and 0 bases at J, with 16 bases between. The CDR3 loop spans 16 amino acids. The germline V gene has CDR1 SGHNT and CDR2 YYREEE (reference sequence). CDR3 coding DNA: TGTGCCAGCAGCCAAGGGGTGGACAGATCTAACTATGGCTACACCTTC. Translating gives CASSQGVDRSNYGYTF.

The genes are TRBV30 and TRBJ2-5, with D possibly being TRBD1 (7 bases). CDR1 is GTSNPN and CDR2 is SVGIG in the germline V gene (reference sequence). V was clipped by 3 bases and J by 1 base, with 15 bases between them. The CDR3 runs to 15 residues. DNA for the CDR3: TGTGCCTGGAGATCCCCCCAGGGGGGCCAAGAGACCCAGTACTTC. Translating it yields CAWRSPQGGQETQYF.

The gene calls are TRBV30 and TRBJ2-7; a possible D gene is TRBD2 (6 bases). V was clipped by 5 bases and J by 7 bases, with 15 bases between them. The CDR3 runs to 12 residues. The germline V gene has CDR1 GTSNPN and CDR2 SVGIG (reference sequence). The DNA of the CDR3 is TGTGCCTGGGGCCCCGGGGGATCGGAGCAGTACTTC. Protein: CAWGPGGSEQYF.